The 27 T cell receptor beta chains reported below all come from one sample, sequenced in a study of shared clonotypes between healthy human individuals. The naive CD8 population came from CD45RO-negative cells selected for CCR7, without terminally differentiated effector memory CD45RA+ cells. Profiled with immunoSEQ multiplex PCR; TCRdb holds only in-frame clones, not every one. The repertoire holds about 600,000 clones, with roughly 98% as singletons. Sequenced: naive CD8+ T cells sorted from blood. The origin of the receptors is a man aged 25 to 40 in good health.

V is TRBV27 and J is TRBJ1-1, with D possibly being TRBD1 (5 bases). Germline V gene sequence: CDR1 MNHEY, CDR2 SMNVEV (reference sequence). Trimming stripped 4 bases from V and 0 bases from J, with 9 bases between. CDR3 length equals 14 residues. As DNA, the CDR3 is TGTGCCAGCAGTTCCAGGGTTTTGAACACTGAAGCTTTCTTT. It is translated as CASSSRVLNTEAFF.

This chain uses TRBV29-1 with TRBJ2-7; D call uncertain. Germline CDR1 reads SQVTM; CDR2 reads ANQGSEA. The length of the CDR3 is 14 residues. Trimming took off 7 bases at V and 3 bases at J, with 19 bases between the two ends. The CDR3 loop is CSGAGRDNNYEQYF. The CDR3 nucleotides read TGCAGCGGAGCTGGCCGTGACAATAACTACGAGCAGTACTTC.

The genes are TRBV27 and TRBJ1-2; D unresolved. Trimming removed 3 bases from V and 3 bases from J, with 2 bases in between. The germline CDR1 and CDR2 sequences are MNHEY and SMNVEV (reference sequence). This CDR3 is 11 amino acids long. The CDR3 is CASSFDYGYTF. The CDR3 bases are TGTGCCAGCAGTTTCGACTATGGCTACACCTTC.

The gene calls are TRBV29-1 and TRBJ2-3, with 7 positions matching TRBD2. This CDR3 has 14 residues. Germline V CDR1 and CDR2: SQVTM, ANQGSEA. Trimming at V came to 4 bases and at J to 0 bases, leaving 4 bases not matched to a gene. The CDR3 sequence: CSVVSGVSTDTQYF. The CDR3 coding sequence is TGCAGCGTTGTAAGCGGGGTGAGCACAGATACGCAGTATTTT.

This rearrangement joins TRBV19 to TRBJ2-2, with TRBD1 matching 8 bases. V gave up 0 bases and J gave up 3 bases; unmatched junction bases: 9. The length of the CDR3 is 18 residues. The germline V gene has CDR1 LNHDA and CDR2 SQIVND (reference sequence). CDR3 bases: TGTGCCAGTAGTATAGATCTTGGACAGGGCAGGGACACCGGGGAGCTGTTTTTT. Translated: CASSIDLGQGRDTGELFF.

The V and J genes are TRBV7-2 and TRBJ2-5; unclear D gene. Germline V CDR1 and CDR2: SGHTA, FQGNSA. This CDR3 has 11 residues. V lost 7 bases, J lost 5 bases, and 8 bases lay in between. CDR3 bases: TGTGCCAGCACCAATCTGGAGACCCAGTACTTC. The encoded protein is CASTNLETQYF.

V and J are TRBV12-5 and TRBJ2-1; D is unclear. This CDR3 comprises 13 residues. Germline-derived CDR1 and CDR2 are LGHNT and FRNRAP. V lost 4 bases and J lost 5, with 9 bases in between. The CDR3 loop is CASGSGSDNEQFF. CDR3 DNA sequence: TGTGCTAGTGGTTCCGGGTCCGACAATGAGCAGTTCTTC.

This sequence joins TRBV4-1 and TRBJ1-2; D may be TRBD1 (5 bases). The germline V gene encodes CDR1 MGHRA and CDR2 YSYEKL. The CDR3 has 14 amino acids. Trimming took off 4 bases at V and 5 bases at J, with 14 bases between the two ends. The CDR3 region is CASSLPGLLYGYTF. The CDR3, as DNA: TGCGCCAGCAGCCTCCCGGGACTTTTGTATGGCTACACCTTC.

Comment on this clone: The sample carries other DNA sequences with the same CDR3. CDR3 bases: TGTGCCAGCAGTTCGGGTACAGATACGCAGTATTTT. Its translation: CASSSGTDTQYF. The chain carries TRBV27 and TRBJ2-3; no clear D gene. This CDR3 has 12 amino acids. V gave up 4 bases and J gave up 3 bases, with 5 bases separating them. Germline V CDR1 and CDR2: MNHEY, SMNVEV (reference sequence).

The chain uses TRBV4-3 and TRBJ1-1, with D possibly being TRBD1 (6 bases). V dropped 1 base and J dropped 6 bases, with 18 bases sitting between them. The germline V gene has CDR1 LGHNA and CDR2 YSLEER. The CDR3 contains 16 residues. CDR3 DNA: TGCGCCAGCAGCCAAGGTCATCAGGGGAGGTTCGCTGAAGCTTTCTTT. It encodes CASSQGHQGRFAEAFF.

This chain connects TRBV4-1 to TRBJ2-7; D possibly corresponds to TRBD2 (5 bases). Germline V gene lookup returns CDR1 MGHRA and CDR2 YSYEKL. With 6 bases removed from V and 4 bases from J, the gap between germline ends came to 19 bases. CDR3 length: 15 amino acids. The chain's CDR3 is CASSSNAGPHYEQYF. Written as DNA, the CDR3 is TGCGCCAGCAGTTCCAACGCGGGCCCTCATTACGAGCAGTACTTC.

The chain joins TRBV14 to TRBJ2-7; TRBD2 matches 9 bases. Germline V gene lookup returns CDR1 SGHDN and CDR2 FVKESK. This CDR3 is 14 amino acids long. V dropped 5 bases and J dropped 1; count of bases not matched to a gene: 3. The DNA of the CDR3 is TGTGCCAGCAGCTTCAGCGGGGGGTCCTACGAGCAGTACTTC. This translates into CASSFSGGSYEQYF.

This chain joins TRBV4-1 and TRBJ2-3, with 11 bases aligning to TRBD2. The V gene end was trimmed by 2 bases and the J gene end by 5 bases; junction bases not matched to a gene: 3. Germline lookup yields CDR1 MGHRA and CDR2 YSYEKL. This CDR3 contains 15 residues. The CDR3, as DNA: TGCGCCAGCAGCCAAACTAGCGGGGGCTTAGATACGCAGTATTTT. It is translated as CASSQTSGGLDTQYF.

The V call is TRBV2, the J call TRBJ2-5; D gene uncertain. V was pared by 2 bases and J by 2 bases, with 6 bases between. Germline V gene lookup returns CDR1 SNHLY and CDR2 FYNNEI. The CDR3 runs 13 residues. Here the CDR3 DNA reads TGTGCCAGCAGTGAAATAGAACAAGAGACCCAGTACTTC. The encoded protein is CASSEIEQETQYF.

The chain uses TRBV7-8 and TRBJ2-1; 9 bases line up with TRBD1. The ends lost 6 bases at V and 7 bases at J; junction bases unmatched: 10. The germline gives CDR1 SGHVS, CDR2 FQNEAQ. The CDR3 sequence is 15 residues long. The CDR3 nucleotides are TGTGCCAGCAGACCCGGGACAGGGTTTCCGAATGAGCAGTTCTTC. This translates into CASRPGTGFPNEQFF. The variable domain in full, completed from reference TRBV7-8 and TRBJ2-1, reads GAGVSQSPRYKVAKRGQDVALRCDPISGHVSLFWYQQALGQGPEFLTYFQNEAQLDKSGLPSDRFFAERPEGSVSTLKIQRTQQEDSAVYLCASRPGTGFPNEQFFGPGTRLTVL.

The chain has TRBV6-1 and TRBJ1-1; D gene uncertain. CDR3 length: 14 amino acids. V dropped 2 bases and J dropped 3 bases, with 10 bases sitting between them. Germline V lookup: CDR1 MNHNS, CDR2 SASEGT. The CDR3 nucleotides are TGTGCCAGCAGTGAACGGGATAGGTACACTGAAGCTTTCTTT. Translated: CASSERDRYTEAFF.

The J gene is TRBJ2-7, the V gene TRBV7-6; possibly TRBD2 for D (6 bases). Germline V gives CDR1 SGHVS, CDR2 FNYEAQ. CDR3 length equals 16 residues. The V and J ends lost 5 bases and 0 bases respectively, with 17 bases between them. The CDR3 spells CASSVDRDGGSYEQYF. The CDR3 DNA is TGTGCCAGCAGCGTAGACCGAGACGGGGGCTCCTACGAGCAGTACTTC.

The chain carries TRBV9 and TRBJ2-3; D not resolved. V dropped 3 bases and J dropped 3 bases, with 8 bases sitting between them. The germline V gene has CDR1 SGDLS and CDR2 YYNGEE. This CDR3 spans 13 amino acids. In nucleotides, the CDR3 is TGTGCCAGCAGCGCAGTAGGGACAGATACGCAGTATTTT. Encoded protein: CASSAVGTDTQYF.

This sequence joins TRBV5-6 and TRBJ1-1; 7 positions match TRBD1. The trim removed 2 bases at V and 4 bases at J, leaving 2 bases unmatched. Germline lookup yields CDR1 SGHDT and CDR2 YYEEEE. The CDR3 contains 13 residues. CDR3 sequence: CASSFQGGTEAFF. DNA for the CDR3: TGTGCCAGCAGCTTCCAGGGGGGCACTGAAGCTTTCTTT.

As regards this clone: The sample holds other DNA sequences that translate to the same CDR3. This chain joins TRBV5-6 and TRBJ1-5; D is perhaps TRBD1 (6 bases). The CDR3 length is 14 residues. Germline assignment: CDR1 SGHDT and CDR2 YYEEEE. Trimming removed 0 bases at V and 6 bases at J, with 10 bases between. The CDR3, as DNA: TGTGCCAGCAGCTTGGGAGGGGGAGGTCAGCCCCAGCATTTT. Translated, it gives CASSLGGGGQPQHF.

This chain uses TRBV6-5 with TRBJ1-1, with D possibly being TRBD1 (6 bases). The CDR3 has 14 residues. Germline CDR1 MNHEY, CDR2 SVGAGI. Trimming removed 6 bases from V and 1 base from J, with 12 bases in between. The CDR3, as DNA: TGTGCCAGCAGCCGGTGGGGGGCGAACACTGAAGCTTTCTTT. Encoded protein: CASSRWGANTEAFF.

The V and J genes are TRBV4-3 and TRBJ2-3, with 8 bases lining up with TRBD1. Germline CDR1 LGHNA, CDR2 YSLEER. CDR3 length: 15 amino acids. Trimming cost V 1 base and J 2 bases; bases outside gene matches: 2. The CDR3, as DNA: TGCGCCAGCAGCCAAGGACAGGGGTACACAGATACGCAGTATTTT. Its translation is CASSQGQGYTDTQYF.

V gene TRBV14 combines with J gene TRBJ2-3; unclear D gene. Germline assignment: CDR1 SGHDN and CDR2 FVKESK. V lost 1 base and J 1 base, leaving 9 bases between the germline ends. The CDR3 consists of 15 residues. CDR3 sequence (DNA): TGTGCCAGCAGCCAAGGAGGTCGGGGCACAGATACGCAGTATTTT. Translated: CASSQGGRGTDTQYF.

The chain carries TRBV7-9 and TRBJ2-7; TRBD2 is a possible D gene (6 bases). Germline CDR1 is SEHNR and CDR2 is FQNEAQ (reference sequence). The CDR3 loop spans 18 amino acids. The ends were cut back, 1 base at V and 0 bases at J, with 19 bases in the middle. CDR3 nucleotide sequence: TGTGCCAGCAGCTTAGTTGGCAGGCGGGACCCAAGCTCCTACGAGCAGTACTTC. Translated: CASSLVGRRDPSSYEQYF. Variable domain in full (rest from reference TRBV7-9 and TRBJ2-7): DTGVSQNPRHKITKRGQNVTFRCDPISEHNRLYWYRQTLGQGPEFLTYFQNEAQLEKSRLLSDRFSAERPKGSFSTLEIQRTEQGDSAMYLCASSLVGRRDPSSYEQYFGPGTRLTVT.

This chain uses TRBV29-1 with TRBJ2-7; D uncertain. The ends were cut back, 0 bases at V and 2 bases at J, with 11 bases in the middle. This CDR3 contains 14 residues. CDR1 is SQVTM and CDR2 is ANQGSEA in the germline V gene. CDR3 DNA: TGCAGCGTTGAAGATCCGACCTTACCCTACGAGCAGTACTTC. It yields the protein CSVEDPTLPYEQYF.

This rearrangement joins TRBV10-3 to TRBJ1-5; possibly TRBD1 for D (6 bases). V lost 6 bases and J 5 bases, leaving 14 bases between the germline ends. Germline lookup yields CDR1 ENHRY and CDR2 SYGVKD. The CDR3 runs to 14 residues. CDR3 amino acids: CAIRDSGRDQPQHF. As DNA, the CDR3 is TGTGCCATCAGGGACAGTGGGAGAGATCAGCCCCAGCATTTT.

The V gene is TRBV7-8, the J gene TRBJ2-7; TRBD1 matches 9 bases. In germline, CDR1 is SGHVS, CDR2 FQNEAQ. The CDR3 totals 13 residues. With V trimmed by 3 bases and J by 6 bases, 3 bases remained unmatched. The DNA for the CDR3 is TGTGCCAGCAGCTTGACAGGGGGAAGCGAGCAGTACTTC. This sequence encodes CASSLTGGSEQYF.